One sample yielded the 29 T cell receptor beta chains listed below, sequenced in a study of tumor-infiltrating lymphocytes in localized non-small cell lung cancer. Some clones are missing from TCRdb's copy, which holds only in-frame ones; the method was immunoSEQ multiplex PCR. The repertoire has tens of thousands of clones, just under 70% of them found once; the top ten carry roughly 15%. Sequencing was performed on lung tumor tissue. These receptors came from a human donor with non-small cell lung cancer.

The rearrangement links TRBV5-1 to TRBJ1-4; D uncertain. The CDR3 loop spans 14 amino acids. Trimming took 3 bases from V and 3 from J, leaving 9 bases between them. Germline V gene lookup returns CDR1 SGHRS and CDR2 YFSETQ. Written as DNA, the CDR3 is TGCGCCAGCAGCTCTGGGAGGGCTAATGAAAAACTGTTTTTT. Translating gives CASSSGRANEKLFF.

The rearrangement links TRBV10-3 to TRBJ2-7; 11 bases align to TRBD2. Germline V CDR1 and CDR2: ENHRY, SYGVKD. V shed 4 bases, J shed 2 bases, and the junction held 7 bases outside the gene matches. This CDR3 contains 16 residues. The CDR3 DNA reads as TGTGCCATCAGTGGACTAGCGGGACCTCGGGCCTACGAGCAGTACTTC. Translation: CAISGLAGPRAYEQYF.

This clone was counted only a few times. This rearrangement joins TRBV6-1 to TRBJ1-5, with D perhaps matching TRBD1 (5 bases). V was trimmed by 2 bases and J by 1 base, leaving 12 bases between them. CDR1 is MNHNS and CDR2 is SASEGT in the germline V gene. The CDR3 consists of 16 residues. The CDR3 reads CASSEWGPGSNQPQHF. As DNA, the CDR3 is TGTGCCAGCAGTGAATGGGGCCCGGGAAGCAATCAGCCCCAGCATTTT.

The gene calls are TRBV6-1 and TRBJ2-3; no clear D. V dropped 1 base and J dropped 1 base, with 9 bases sitting between them. The CDR3 loop spans 15 amino acids. Germline V lookup: CDR1 MNHNS, CDR2 SASEGT. DNA for the CDR3: TGTGCCAGCAGTGAAGGTGTCAGCCGCACAGATACGCAGTATTTT. It specifies CASSEGVSRTDTQYF.

The chain recombines TRBV5-4 with TRBJ2-3; D gene uncertain. Germline CDR1 reads SGHNT; CDR2 reads YYREEE (reference sequence). V lost 0 bases and J 0 bases, leaving 5 bases between the germline ends. CDR3 size: 14 residues. Written as DNA, the CDR3 is TGTGCCAGCAGCTTGGATCCTAGCACAGATACGCAGTATTTT. This gives the protein CASSLDPSTDTQYF.

The chain carries TRBV28 and TRBJ1-2, with D unresolved. With 6 bases removed from V and 9 bases from J, the gap between germline ends came to 11 bases. Germline lookup yields CDR1 MDHEN and CDR2 SYDVKM. This CDR3 spans 11 amino acids. This chain's CDR3 is CASRYGLSYTF. For the CDR3, the DNA is TGTGCCAGCAGATATGGACTCAGCTACACCTTC.

This chain uses TRBV25-1 with TRBJ2-1; TRBD1 aligns across 8 bases. The CDR3 length is 16 residues. The germline gives CDR1 MGHDK, CDR2 SYGVNS. Unmatched junction bases numbered 8, after V lost 6 bases and J lost 1 base. CDR3 region: CASSRTGPWSYNEQFF. CDR3 nucleotide sequence: TGTGCCAGCAGCAGGACAGGGCCCTGGTCCTACAATGAGCAGTTCTTC.

This chain uses TRBV10-1 with TRBJ2-5; 9 bases map to TRBD2. With 4 bases clipped from V and 5 bases from J, the junction kept 14 bases outside the gene matches. The V gene's germline CDR1 is WNHNN and CDR2 SYGVQD (reference sequence). The CDR3 runs to 17 residues. The CDR3 protein is CASSGRGLAGSAETQYF. CDR3 sequence (DNA): TGCGCCAGCAGTGGTCGTGGGCTAGCGGGATCGGCGGAGACCCAGTACTTC.

The rearrangement links TRBV2 to TRBJ1-5; maybe TRBD1 (5 bases). Trimming left V 1 base short and J 6 bases short, with 19 bases between. The CDR3 loop spans 17 amino acids. CDR1 and CDR2 (germline): SNHLY, FYNNEI. CDR3 nucleotides: TGTGCCAGCAGTGAAGGGGGCGTAGCGGCAATAGGTCAGCCCCAGCATTTT. Protein product: CASSEGGVAAIGQPQHF.

V usage is TRBV18 and J usage is TRBJ2-1; a possible D gene is TRBD2 (5 bases). The CDR3 length is 17 residues. Germline-derived CDR1 and CDR2 are KGHSH and LQKENI. V was cut by 3 bases and J by 0 bases, with 15 bases left in between. The chain's CDR3 is CASSPFRGGSSYNEQFF. In DNA form, the CDR3 reads TGTGCCAGCTCACCTTTCCGGGGTGGAAGCTCCTACAATGAGCAGTTCTTC.

The rearrangement uses TRBV20-1 and TRBJ2-7; no definite D call. Germline V lookup: CDR1 DFQATT, CDR2 SNEGSKA (reference sequence). Trimming stripped 6 bases from V and 2 bases from J, with 8 bases between. This CDR3 comprises 11 residues. The CDR3 protein is CSAPNPYEQYF. DNA of the CDR3: TGCAGTGCCCCCAACCCCTACGAGCAGTACTTC.

This clone rates as medium-sized. The rearrangement uses TRBV6-5 and TRBJ2-7; 11 bases align to TRBD1. The germline V gene has CDR1 MNHEY and CDR2 SVGAGI. CDR3 length: 15 amino acids. V was clipped by 4 bases and J by 2 bases; unmatched bases: 4. The CDR3 spells CASSSPGQGAYEQYF. CDR3 nucleotides: TGTGCCAGCAGTTCCCCGGGACAGGGGGCCTACGAGCAGTACTTC.

This sequence joins TRBV5-4 and TRBJ1-4, with D unclear. The CDR3 length is 16 residues. The germline V gene encodes CDR1 SGHNT and CDR2 YYREEE (reference sequence). The germline V and J ends were trimmed by 5 bases and 8 bases, with 22 bases remaining between them. CDR3 nucleotide sequence: TGTGCCAGCAGTCGTATAACCGCCGCGGGTGGAGAAAAACTGTTTTTT. Its translation: CASSRITAAGGEKLFF.

Worth noting for this clone: One end of the junction fails to match germline, which may point to a read error. The chain combines TRBV10-3 with TRBJ1-1; the D gene is possibly TRBD1 (6 bases). The CDR3 spans 14 residues. Per germline, CDR1 ENHRY and CDR2 SYGVKD. CDR3: CASSYAGENTEAFF. The CDR3 coding sequence is TGTGCCAGCAGTTACGCAGGGGAGAACACTGAAGCTTTCTTT.

The chain is built from TRBV7-3 and TRBJ2-1; TRBD2 matches at 8 bases. J lost 4 bases, V lost 5 bases, and 1 base had no gene match. This CDR3 contains 13 residues. Germline CDR1 SGHTA, CDR2 FQGTGA. This CDR3 reads CASSIAGYNEQFF. The CDR3 region has the DNA TGTGCCAGCAGCATAGCGGGATACAATGAGCAGTTCTTC.

The chain carries TRBV6-5 and TRBJ2-7; 7 positions match TRBD1. J gave up 0 bases and V 5 bases, and 7 bases lay outside the gene matches. Germline V gene data show CDR1 as MNHEY and CDR2 as SVGAGI. This CDR3 region has 15 residues. The CDR3 coding sequence is TGTGCCAGCAGTGGGTCGGGACAGCACTCCTACGAGCAGTACTTC. This encodes CASSGSGQHSYEQYF.

CDR3 in amino acids: CASSPRQSAEAFF. CDR3 in DNA: TGTGCCAGCAGTCCCAGACAGTCCGCTGAAGCTTTCTTT. The chain combines TRBV7-9 with TRBJ1-1; a weak D match, TRBD1 (5 bases). Trimming took off 6 bases at V and 6 bases at J, with 14 bases between the two ends. The germline gives CDR1 SEHNR, CDR2 FQNEAQ (reference sequence). The CDR3 totals 13 residues.

This chain joins TRBV11-2 and TRBJ1-3; no definite D call. CDR1 and CDR2 (germline): SGHAT, FQNNGV. The CDR3 totals 15 residues. V lost 0 bases to trimming and J lost 7 bases, with 13 bases between them. DNA of the CDR3: TGTGCCAGCAGCTTAGATACCGGGCCGTGGAACACCATATATTTT. It codes for CASSLDTGPWNTIYF.

This clone appeared many times. This rearrangement joins TRBV18 to TRBJ2-7, with D perhaps assigned TRBD1 or TRBD2 (5 bases each). The ends were cut back, 1 base at V and 7 bases at J, with 11 bases in the middle. The germline CDR1 and CDR2 sequences are KGHSH and LQKENI. The CDR3 spans 13 residues. The CDR3 protein is CASSPLRGDEQYF. Written as DNA, the CDR3 is TGTGCCAGCTCACCACTAAGGGGAGATGAGCAGTACTTC.

The V and J genes are TRBV7-2 and TRBJ2-1; no definite D call. The V end lost 4 bases, the J end lost 0 bases, and 10 bases lay between the germline ends. Germline CDR1 reads SGHTA; CDR2 reads FQGNSA. The CDR3 runs 15 residues. The CDR3 DNA reads TGTGCCAGCAGCTATTCGGCCAGCTCCTACAATGAGCAGTTCTTC. Translation gives CASSYSASSYNEQFF.

The chain uses TRBV11-2 and TRBJ1-1, with 9 bases fitting TRBD1. CDR3 length: 14 residues. V shed 5 bases and J 7 bases; nucleotides not matched to a gene: 8. Germline V lookup: CDR1 SGHAT, CDR2 FQNNGV. CDR3 amino acids: CASSDHRGRVEAFF. The CDR3, as DNA: TGTGCCAGCAGCGACCACAGGGGGCGCGTTGAAGCTTTCTTT. The full variable domain, rest sourced from reference TRBV11-2 and TRBJ1-1, is EAGVAQSPRYKIIEKRQSVAFWCNPISGHATLYWYQQILGQGPKLLIQFQNNGVVDDSQLPKDRFSAERLKGVDSTLKIQPAKLEDSAVYLCASSDHRGRVEAFFGQGTRLTVV.

The chain combines TRBV4-1 with TRBJ2-1; 8 bases map to TRBD1. Germline CDR1 is MGHRA and CDR2 is YSYEKL. Trimming took 1 base from V and 6 from J; bases not matched to a gene: 11. CDR3 length: 17 residues. DNA for the CDR3: TGCGCCAGCAGCCAAGTCCCCCGGGACAGGCGGTTCAATGAGCAGTTCTTC. It is translated as CASSQVPRDRRFNEQFF.

V is TRBV5-1 and J is TRBJ2-1; 11 bases line up with TRBD2. V lost 4 bases and J lost 7; bases outside the gene matches: 10. Germline V CDR1 and CDR2: SGHRS, YFSETQ. The CDR3 covers 16 residues. Here the CDR3 DNA reads TGCGCCAGCAGCCCCATAGCGGGAGGGCCGTTAAATGAGCAGTTCTTC. This sequence encodes CASSPIAGGPLNEQFF.

This clone has more than one count but fewer than ten. The V and J genes are TRBV2 and TRBJ2-2, with 7 bases that match TRBD1. From germline, CDR1 is SNHLY and CDR2 FYNNEI. Trimming at V came to 6 bases and at J to 0 bases, leaving 7 bases not matched to a gene. CDR3 length: 16 amino acids. CDR3 protein: CASSPQGPANTGELFF. The CDR3 DNA reads TGTGCCAGCAGCCCACAGGGGCCTGCGAACACCGGGGAGCTGTTTTTT.

This clone has just a few counts. The rearrangement joins TRBV7-9 to TRBJ1-1; D unresolved. Germline loops: CDR1 SEHNR, CDR2 FQNEAQ (reference sequence). This CDR3 is 13 amino acids long. V was cut by 2 bases and J by 0 bases, with 4 bases left in between. The CDR3 loop is CASSLMMNTEAFF. CDR3 nucleotides: TGTGCCAGCAGCTTAATGATGAACACTGAAGCTTTCTTT.

The rearrangement joins TRBV9 to TRBJ2-1, with D hard to call. The V end lost 5 bases, the J end lost 9 bases, and 9 bases lay between the germline ends. The CDR3 sequence is 11 residues long. Per the germline V gene, CDR1 is SGDLS and CDR2 is YYNGEE. The CDR3 here is CASSISGEQFF. DNA for the CDR3: TGTGCCAGCAGTATATCGGGTGAGCAGTTCTTC.

This clone was counted between two and nine times. The rearrangement uses TRBV5-1 and TRBJ2-2; 7 bases fit TRBD2. CDR1 is SGHRS, CDR2 YFSETQ, per germline. The CDR3 sequence is 17 residues long. Trimming removed 1 base from V and 3 bases from J; junction bases left unmatched: 9. CDR3 nucleotide sequence: TGCGCCAGCAGCTTGAGACTTGGTGGGAGGGACACCGGGGAGCTGTTTTTT. Protein sequence: CASSLRLGGRDTGELFF.

V usage is TRBV28 and J usage is TRBJ2-7; perhaps TRBD1 as D (6 bases). Per germline, CDR1 MDHEN and CDR2 SYDVKM. The V gene lost 7 bases and the J gene lost 2 bases, with 21 bases spanning the gap. The CDR3 consists of 16 residues. For the CDR3, the DNA is TGTGCCAGCACCTCCATAGGGGGAGTTACGCCCTACGAGCAGTACTTC. Amino acids: CASTSIGGVTPYEQYF. Together with reference TRBV28 and TRBJ2-7, the CDR3 gives the full variable domain: DVKVTQSSRYLVKRTGEKVFLECVQDMDHENMFWYRQDPGLGLRLIYFSYDVKMKEKGDIPEGYSVSREKKERFSLILESASTNQTSMYLCASTSIGGVTPYEQYFGPGTRLTVT.

The chain uses TRBV19 and TRBJ1-5; D gene ambiguous. The germline V and J ends were trimmed by 10 bases and 2 bases, with 15 bases remaining between them. This CDR3 has 14 residues. Per germline, CDR1 LNHDA and CDR2 SQIVND (reference sequence). Written as DNA, the CDR3 is TGTGCCACCGACGGAGGAGACGGCAATCAGCCCCAGCATTTT. Protein: CATDGGDGNQPQHF.